This T cell receptor (beta chain) is drawn from a study of T cell responses to AZD1222 COVID-19 vaccine. Points from the study as a whole: The study identified only five or six AZD1222 recipients as seropositive at baseline. With two AZD1222 doses given, Spike-specific TCR breadth and depth both rose.

Sequenced by immunoSEQ multiplex PCR; TCRdb stores in-frame clones only, minus some. The sample has 60,000 to 100,000 clones, just over 90% seen once. Of note for this clone: The antigen is undetermined.

Germline assignment: CDR1 MNHNS and CDR2 SASEGT. There are 12 residues in the CDR3. Trimming removed 8 bases from V and 1 base from J, with 8 bases in between. This TCR was sampled from an adult in good health. This chain uses TRBV6-1 with TRBJ2-5; D unresolved. The source was peripheral blood, collected on day 0 of MenACWY control vaccination. The CDR3 spells CASQFAQETQYF. CDR3 nucleotide sequence: TGTGCCAGCCAGTTCGCCCAAGAGACCCAGTACTTC.